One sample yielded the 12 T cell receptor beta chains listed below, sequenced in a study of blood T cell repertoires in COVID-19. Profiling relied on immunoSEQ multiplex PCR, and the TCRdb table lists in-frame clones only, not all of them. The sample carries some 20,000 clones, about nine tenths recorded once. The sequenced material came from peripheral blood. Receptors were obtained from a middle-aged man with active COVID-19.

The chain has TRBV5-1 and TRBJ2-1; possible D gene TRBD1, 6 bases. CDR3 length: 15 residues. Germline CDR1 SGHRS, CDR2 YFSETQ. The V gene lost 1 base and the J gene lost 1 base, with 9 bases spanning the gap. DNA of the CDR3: TGCGCCAGCAGCTTGCGCGGACAGTCCTACAATGAGCAGTTCTTC. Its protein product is CASSLRGQSYNEQFF.

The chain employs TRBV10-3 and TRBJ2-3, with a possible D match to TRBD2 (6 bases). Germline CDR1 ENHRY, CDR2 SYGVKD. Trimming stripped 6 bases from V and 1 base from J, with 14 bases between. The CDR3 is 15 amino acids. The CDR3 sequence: CAISRETSRTDTQYF. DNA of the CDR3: TGTGCCATCAGCCGGGAGACCTCGCGCACAGATACGCAGTATTTT.

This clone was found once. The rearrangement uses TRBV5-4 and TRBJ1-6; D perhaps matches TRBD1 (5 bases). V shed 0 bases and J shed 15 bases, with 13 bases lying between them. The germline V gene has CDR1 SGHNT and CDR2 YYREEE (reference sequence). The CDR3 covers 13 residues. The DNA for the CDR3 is TGTGCCAGCAGCTTGGAAACAGGAACACTCCTCCACTTT. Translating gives CASSLETGTLLHF. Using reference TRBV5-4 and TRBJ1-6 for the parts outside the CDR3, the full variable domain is ETGVTQSPTHLIKTRGQQVTLRCSSQSGHNTVSWYQQALGQGPQFIFQYYREEENGRGNFPPRFSGLQFPNYSSELNVNALELDDSALYLCASSLETGTLLHFGNGTRLTVT.

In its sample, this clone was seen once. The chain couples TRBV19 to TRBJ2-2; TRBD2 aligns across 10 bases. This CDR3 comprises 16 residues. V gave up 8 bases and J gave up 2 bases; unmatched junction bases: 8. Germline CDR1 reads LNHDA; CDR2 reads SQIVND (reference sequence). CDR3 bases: TGTGCCAGTGCCCCGTTAGCGGGGGGTAACACCGGGGAGCTGTTTTTT. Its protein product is CASAPLAGGNTGELFF.

The CDR3 nucleotides are TGTGCCAGTAGTATCCCCCTTACGCGGGGGGGTTACAATGAGCAGTTCTTC. Protein product: CASSIPLTRGGYNEQFF. The genes are TRBV19 and TRBJ2-1, with 9 bases fitting TRBD2. The V segment lost 3 bases and the J segment 4 bases; nucleotides outside the gene matches: 10. CDR3 size: 17 residues. Germline assignment: CDR1 LNHDA and CDR2 SQIVND (reference sequence). The complete variable domain, with remaining parts taken from reference TRBV19 and TRBJ2-1, reads DGGITQSPKYLFRKEGQNVTLSCEQNLNHDAMYWYRQDPGQGLRLIYYSQIVNDFQKGDIAEGYSVSREKKESFPLTVTSAQKNPTAFYLCASSIPLTRGGYNEQFFGPGTRLTVL.

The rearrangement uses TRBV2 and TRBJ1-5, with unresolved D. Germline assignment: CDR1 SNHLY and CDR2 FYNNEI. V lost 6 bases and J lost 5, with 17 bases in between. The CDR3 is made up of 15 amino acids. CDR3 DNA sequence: TGTGCCAGCAGCCTAAGTGGAGGGTCGCATCAGCCCCAGCATTTT. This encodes CASSLSGGSHQPQHF.

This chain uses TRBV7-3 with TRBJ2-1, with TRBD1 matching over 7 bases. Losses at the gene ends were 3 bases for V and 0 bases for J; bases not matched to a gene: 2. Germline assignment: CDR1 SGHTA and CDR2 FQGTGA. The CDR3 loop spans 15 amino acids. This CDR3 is CASSLDRSSYNEQFF. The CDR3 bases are TGTGCCAGCAGCTTGGACAGGAGCTCCTACAATGAGCAGTTCTTC.

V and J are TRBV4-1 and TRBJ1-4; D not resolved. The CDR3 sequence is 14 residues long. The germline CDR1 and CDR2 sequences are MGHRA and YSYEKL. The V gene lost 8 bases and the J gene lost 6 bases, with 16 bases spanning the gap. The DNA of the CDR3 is TGCGCCAGCGGAGGACTCGGGTCGGATGAAAAACTGTTTTTT. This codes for CASGGLGSDEKLFF.

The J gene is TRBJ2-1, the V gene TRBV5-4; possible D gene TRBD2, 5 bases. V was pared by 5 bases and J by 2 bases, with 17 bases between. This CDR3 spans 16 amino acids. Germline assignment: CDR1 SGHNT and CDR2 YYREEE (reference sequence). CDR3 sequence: CASSSGGLTPYNEQFF. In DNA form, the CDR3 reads TGTGCCAGCAGTTCCGGCGGGCTGACGCCCTACAATGAGCAGTTCTTC.

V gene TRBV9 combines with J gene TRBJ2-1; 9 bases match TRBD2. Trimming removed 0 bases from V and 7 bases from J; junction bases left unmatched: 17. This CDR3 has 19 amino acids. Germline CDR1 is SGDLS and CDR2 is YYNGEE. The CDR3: CASSVVGGVIAGVGNEQFF. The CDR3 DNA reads TGTGCCAGCAGCGTAGTCGGAGGGGTTATAGCGGGGGTTGGAAATGAGCAGTTCTTC.

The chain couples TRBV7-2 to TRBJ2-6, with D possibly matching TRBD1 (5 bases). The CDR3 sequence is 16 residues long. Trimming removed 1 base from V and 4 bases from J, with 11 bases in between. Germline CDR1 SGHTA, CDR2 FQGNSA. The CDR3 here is CASSLVAGSGANVLTF. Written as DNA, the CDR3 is TGTGCCAGCAGCTTAGTGGCAGGGTCCGGGGCCAACGTCCTGACTTTC.

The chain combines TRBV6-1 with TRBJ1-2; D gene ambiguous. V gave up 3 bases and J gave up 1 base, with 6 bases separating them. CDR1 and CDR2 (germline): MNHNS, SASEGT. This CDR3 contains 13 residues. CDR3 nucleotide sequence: TGTGCCAGCAGTGACGCAGTTAACTATGGCTACACCTTC. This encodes CASSDAVNYGYTF.